This T cell receptor beta chain was sequenced during a study of T cell responses to AZD1222 COVID-19 vaccine. For the study at large: Second-dose timings of about 4 or about 12 weeks were pooled.

The method was immunoSEQ multiplex PCR; TCRdb's version includes in-frame clones alone and lacks a portion of them. The sample holds 95,000 to 150,000 clones, about nine tenths seen once. In germline, CDR1 is SGHRS, CDR2 YFSETQ. The CDR3 runs 13 residues. Trimming cost V 0 bases and J 0 bases, with 3 bases left between them. In its sample, this clone was seen once. The target antigen is unknown. Other DNA sequences of this sample code for an identical CDR3. The study, taken as a whole, reports: Females outnumbered males among donors, who were mostly white British; clonal diversity was possibly underestimated. Regions 160-218 and 743-854 dominated among vaccine-associated CD4 TCRs spanning spike.

The sequencing here drew on peripheral blood, taken on day 0 of AZD1222 vaccination. The sequence was obtained from an adult in good health. V is TRBV5-1 and J is TRBJ1-1; no firm D call. CDR3 DNA sequence: TGCGCCAGCAGCTTGGTCGTGAACACTGAAGCTTTCTTT. It yields the protein CASSLVVNTEAFF.